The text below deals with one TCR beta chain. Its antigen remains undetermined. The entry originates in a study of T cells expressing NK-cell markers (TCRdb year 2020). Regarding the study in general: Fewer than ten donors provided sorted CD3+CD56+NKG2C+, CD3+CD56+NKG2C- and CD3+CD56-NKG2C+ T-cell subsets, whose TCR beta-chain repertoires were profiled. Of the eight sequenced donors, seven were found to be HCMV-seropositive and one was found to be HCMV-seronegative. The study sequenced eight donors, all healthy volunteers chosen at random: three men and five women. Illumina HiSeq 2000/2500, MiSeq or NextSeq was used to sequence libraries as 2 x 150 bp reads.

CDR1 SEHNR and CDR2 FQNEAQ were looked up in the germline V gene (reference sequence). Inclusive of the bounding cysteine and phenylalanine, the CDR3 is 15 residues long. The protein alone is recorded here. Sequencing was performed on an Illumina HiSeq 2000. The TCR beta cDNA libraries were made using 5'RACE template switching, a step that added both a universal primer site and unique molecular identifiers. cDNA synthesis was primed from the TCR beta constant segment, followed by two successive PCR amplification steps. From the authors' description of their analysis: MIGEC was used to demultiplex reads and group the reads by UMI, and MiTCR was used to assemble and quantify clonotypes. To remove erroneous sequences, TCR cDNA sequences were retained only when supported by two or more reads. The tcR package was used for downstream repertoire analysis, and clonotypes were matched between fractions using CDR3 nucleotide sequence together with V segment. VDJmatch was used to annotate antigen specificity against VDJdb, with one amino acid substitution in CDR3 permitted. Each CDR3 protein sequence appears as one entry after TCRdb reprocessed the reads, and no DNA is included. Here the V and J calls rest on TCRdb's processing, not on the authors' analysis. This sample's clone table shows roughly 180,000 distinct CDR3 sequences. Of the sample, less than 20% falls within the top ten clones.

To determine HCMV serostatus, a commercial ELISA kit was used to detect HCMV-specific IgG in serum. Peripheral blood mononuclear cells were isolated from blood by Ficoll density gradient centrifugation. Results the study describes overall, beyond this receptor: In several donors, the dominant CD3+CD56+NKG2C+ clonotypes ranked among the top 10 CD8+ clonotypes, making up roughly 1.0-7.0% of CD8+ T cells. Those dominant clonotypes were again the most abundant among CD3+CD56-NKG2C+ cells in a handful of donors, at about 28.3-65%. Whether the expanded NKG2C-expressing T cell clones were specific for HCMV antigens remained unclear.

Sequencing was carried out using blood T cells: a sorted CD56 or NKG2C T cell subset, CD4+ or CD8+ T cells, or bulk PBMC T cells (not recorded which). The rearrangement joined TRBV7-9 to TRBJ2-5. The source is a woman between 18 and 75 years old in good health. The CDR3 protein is CASSLRASERETQYF. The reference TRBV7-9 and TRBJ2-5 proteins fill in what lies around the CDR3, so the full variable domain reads DTGVSQNPRHKITKRGQNVTFRCDPISEHNRLYWYRQTLGQGPEFLTYFQNEAQLEKSRLLSDRFSAERPKGSFSTLEIQRTEQGDSAMYLCASSLRASERETQYFGPGTRLLVL.